This entry concerns a single TCR beta chain. No antigen is known for it. Every patient was affected by relapse after autologous stem cell transplantation, while exposure to brentuximab vedotin was not uniform. These data are taken from a study of PD-1 blockade in classical Hodgkin lymphoma. Study overall: Intravenous infusions of nivolumab 3 mg/kg reached patients every 2 weeks.

Germline assignment: CDR1 LNHNV and CDR2 YYDKDF (reference sequence). The V and J ends lost 6 bases and 3 bases respectively, with 18 bases between them. The CDR3 runs to 16 residues. Libraries were prepared by immunoSEQ multiplex PCR; TCRdb keeps only in-frame clonotypes and omits some of them. The sample shows 50,000 to 75,000 clones, 88% of them seen only once. Study-level results: Excluded were patients who started nivolumab under 1 year after ASCT, a group that had lower diversity. In CD4+ cells, TCR diversity went up significantly by C4D1, but in CD8+ cells it did not. Complete responders entered with baseline diversity on par with newly diagnosed patients, the results showed.

The receptor's source is a human donor with classical Hodgkin lymphoma. The chain has TRBV15 and TRBJ1-3; weak D call: TRBD1 (5 bases). The sample consisted of peripheral blood mononuclear cells (PBMCs), taken at baseline. The CDR3 region has the DNA TGTGCCACCAGGAGGTCTGGGGGTCAAGATGGAAACACCATATATTTT. Translation gives CATRRSGGQDGNTIYF.